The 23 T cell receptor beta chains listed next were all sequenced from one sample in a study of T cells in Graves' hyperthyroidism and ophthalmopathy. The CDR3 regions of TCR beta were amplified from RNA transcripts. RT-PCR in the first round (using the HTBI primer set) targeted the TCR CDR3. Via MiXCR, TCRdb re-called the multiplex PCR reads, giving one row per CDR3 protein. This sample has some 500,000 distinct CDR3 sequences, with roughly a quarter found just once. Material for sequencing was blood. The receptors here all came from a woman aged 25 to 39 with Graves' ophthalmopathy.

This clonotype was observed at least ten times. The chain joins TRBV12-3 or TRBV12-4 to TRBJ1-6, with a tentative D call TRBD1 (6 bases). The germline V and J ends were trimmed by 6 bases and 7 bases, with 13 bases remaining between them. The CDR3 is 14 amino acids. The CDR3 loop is CASRTEGENSPLHF. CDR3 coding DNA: TGTGCCAGCAGGACCGAGGGGGAGAATTCACCCCTCCACTTT.

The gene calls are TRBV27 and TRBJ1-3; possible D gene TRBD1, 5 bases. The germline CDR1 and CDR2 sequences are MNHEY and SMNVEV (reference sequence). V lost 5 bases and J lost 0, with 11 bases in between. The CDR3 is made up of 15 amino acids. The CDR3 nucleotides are TGTGCCAGCAGTACCGACAGTTTCTCTGGAAACACCATATATTTT. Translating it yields CASSTDSFSGNTIYF.

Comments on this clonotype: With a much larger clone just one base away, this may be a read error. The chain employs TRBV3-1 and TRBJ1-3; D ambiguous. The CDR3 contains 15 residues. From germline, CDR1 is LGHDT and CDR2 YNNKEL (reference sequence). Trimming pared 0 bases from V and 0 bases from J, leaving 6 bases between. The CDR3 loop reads CASSQDSVSGNTIYF. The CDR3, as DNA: TGTGCCAGCAGCCAAGACAGCGTCTCTGGAAACACCATATATTTT.

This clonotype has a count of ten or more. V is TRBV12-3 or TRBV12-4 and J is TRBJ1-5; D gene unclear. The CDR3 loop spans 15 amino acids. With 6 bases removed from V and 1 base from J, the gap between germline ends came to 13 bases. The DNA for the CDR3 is TGTGCCAGCAGGCCCGGCGGAGGGAGCAATCAGCCCCAGCATTTT. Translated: CASRPGGGSNQPQHF.

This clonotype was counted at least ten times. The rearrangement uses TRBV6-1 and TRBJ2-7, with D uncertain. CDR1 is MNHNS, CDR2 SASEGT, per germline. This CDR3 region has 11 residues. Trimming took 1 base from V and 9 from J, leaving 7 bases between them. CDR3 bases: TGTGCCAGCAGTGAAGGGGCACCGCAGTACTTC. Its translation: CASSEGAPQYF.

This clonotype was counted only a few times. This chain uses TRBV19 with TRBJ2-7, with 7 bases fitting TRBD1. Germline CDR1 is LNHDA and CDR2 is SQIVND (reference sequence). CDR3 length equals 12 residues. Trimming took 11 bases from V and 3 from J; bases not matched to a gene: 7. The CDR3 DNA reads TGTGCCTCCAGACAGGGAAACTACGAGCAGTACTTC. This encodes CASRQGNYEQYF.

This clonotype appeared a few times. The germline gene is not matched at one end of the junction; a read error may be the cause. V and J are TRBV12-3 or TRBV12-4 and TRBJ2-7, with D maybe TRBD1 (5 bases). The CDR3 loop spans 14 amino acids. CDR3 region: CATSDPVRAYDQYF. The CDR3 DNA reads TGTGCCACCAGTGACCCCGTCAGGGCCTACGATCAGTACTTC.

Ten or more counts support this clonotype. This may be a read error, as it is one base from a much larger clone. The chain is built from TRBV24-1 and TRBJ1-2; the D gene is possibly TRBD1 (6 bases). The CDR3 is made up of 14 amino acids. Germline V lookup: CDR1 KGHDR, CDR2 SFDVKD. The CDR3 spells CAASDAGTPYGYTF. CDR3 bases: TGTGCCGCCAGTGACGCCGGGACACCCTATGGCTACACCTTC.

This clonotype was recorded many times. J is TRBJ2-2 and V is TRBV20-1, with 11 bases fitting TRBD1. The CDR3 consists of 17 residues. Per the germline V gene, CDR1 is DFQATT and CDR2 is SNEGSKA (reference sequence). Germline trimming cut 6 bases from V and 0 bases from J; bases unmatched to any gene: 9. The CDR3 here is CSATGQGGLANTGELFF. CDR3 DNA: TGCAGTGCCACGGGACAGGGGGGCCTAGCGAACACCGGGGAGCTGTTTTTT.

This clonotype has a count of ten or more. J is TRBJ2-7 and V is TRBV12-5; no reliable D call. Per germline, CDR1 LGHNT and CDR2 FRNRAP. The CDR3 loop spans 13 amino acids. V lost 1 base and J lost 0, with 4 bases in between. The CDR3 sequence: CASGLDSSYEQYF. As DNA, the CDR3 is TGTGCTAGTGGTTTGGACAGCTCCTACGAGCAGTACTTC. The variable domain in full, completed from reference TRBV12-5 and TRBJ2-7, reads DARVTQTPRHKVTEMGQEVTMRCQPILGHNTVFWYRQTMMQGLELLAYFRNRAPLDDSGMPKDRFSAEMPDATLATLKIQPSEPRDSAVYFCASGLDSSYEQYFGPGTRLTVT.

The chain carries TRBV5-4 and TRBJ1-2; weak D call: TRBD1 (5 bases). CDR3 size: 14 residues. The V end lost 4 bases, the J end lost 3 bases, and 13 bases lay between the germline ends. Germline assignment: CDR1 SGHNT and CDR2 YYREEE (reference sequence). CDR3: CASSPRGWDYGYTF. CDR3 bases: TGTGCCAGCAGCCCCCGGGGGTGGGACTATGGCTACACCTTC.

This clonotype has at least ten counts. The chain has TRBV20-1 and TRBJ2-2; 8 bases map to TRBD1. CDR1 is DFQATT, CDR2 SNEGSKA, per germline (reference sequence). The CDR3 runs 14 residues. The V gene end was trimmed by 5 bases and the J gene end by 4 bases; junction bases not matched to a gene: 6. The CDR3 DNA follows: TGCAGTGCTCCTGGACAGGGAGGCACCGGGGAGCTGTTTTTT. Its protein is CSAPGQGGTGELFF.

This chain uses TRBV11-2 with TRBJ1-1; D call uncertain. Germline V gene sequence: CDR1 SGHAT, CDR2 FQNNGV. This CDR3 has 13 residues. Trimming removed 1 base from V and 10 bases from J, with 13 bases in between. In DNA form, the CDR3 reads TGTGCCAGCAGCTTAGCTTTGAGGGATGCAGCTTTCTTT. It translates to CASSLALRDAAFF.

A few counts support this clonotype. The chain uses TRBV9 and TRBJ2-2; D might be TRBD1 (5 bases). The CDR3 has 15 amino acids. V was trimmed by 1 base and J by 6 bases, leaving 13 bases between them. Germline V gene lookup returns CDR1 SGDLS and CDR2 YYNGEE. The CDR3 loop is CASSVTSPGPGELFF. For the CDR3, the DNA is TGTGCCAGCAGCGTAACGTCCCCAGGGCCCGGGGAGCTGTTTTTT.

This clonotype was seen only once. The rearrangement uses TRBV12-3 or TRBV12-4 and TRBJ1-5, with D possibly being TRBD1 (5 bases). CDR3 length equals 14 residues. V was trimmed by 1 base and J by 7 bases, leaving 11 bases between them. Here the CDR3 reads CASSLGGVEQPQHF. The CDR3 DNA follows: TGTGCCAGCAGTTTAGGGGGGGTCGAGCAGCCCCAGCATTTT.

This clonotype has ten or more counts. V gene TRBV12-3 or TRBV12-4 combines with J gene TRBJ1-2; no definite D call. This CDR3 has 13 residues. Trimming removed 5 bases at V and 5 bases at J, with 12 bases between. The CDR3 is CASSTDRIYGYTF. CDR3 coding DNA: TGTGCCAGCAGTACGGACCGGATTTATGGCTACACCTTC.

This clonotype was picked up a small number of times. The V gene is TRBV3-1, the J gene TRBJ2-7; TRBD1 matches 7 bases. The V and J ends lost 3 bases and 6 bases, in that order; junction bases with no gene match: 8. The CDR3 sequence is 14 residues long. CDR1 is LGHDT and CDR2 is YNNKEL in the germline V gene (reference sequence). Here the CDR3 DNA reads TGTGCCAGCAGCCACGAGACAGGGCTAGGCGAGCAGTACTTC. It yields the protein CASSHETGLGEQYF.

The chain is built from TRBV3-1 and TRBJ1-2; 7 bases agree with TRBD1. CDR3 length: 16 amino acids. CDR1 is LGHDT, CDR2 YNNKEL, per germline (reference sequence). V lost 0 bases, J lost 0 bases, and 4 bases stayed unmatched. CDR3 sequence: CASSQDYRGANYGYTF. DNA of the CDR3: TGTGCCAGCAGCCAAGATTACAGGGGAGCTAACTATGGCTACACCTTC. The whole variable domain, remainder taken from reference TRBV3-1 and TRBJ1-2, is DTAVSQTPKYLVTQMGNDKSIKCEQNLGHDTMYWYKQDSKKFLKIMFSYNNKELIINETVPNRFSPKSPDKAHLNLHINSLELGDSAVYFCASSQDYRGANYGYTFGSGTRLTVV.

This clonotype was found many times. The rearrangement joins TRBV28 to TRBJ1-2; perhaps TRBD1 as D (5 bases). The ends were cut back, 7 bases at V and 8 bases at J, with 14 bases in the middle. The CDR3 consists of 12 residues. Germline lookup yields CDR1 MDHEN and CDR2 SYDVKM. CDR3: CASTLPGIGYTF. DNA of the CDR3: TGTGCCAGCACCCTCCCAGGGATCGGCTACACCTTC.

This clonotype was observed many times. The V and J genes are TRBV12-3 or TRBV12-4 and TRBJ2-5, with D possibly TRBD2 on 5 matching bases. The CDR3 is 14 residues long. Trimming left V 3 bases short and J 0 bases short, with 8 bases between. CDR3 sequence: CASSFSGNQETQYF. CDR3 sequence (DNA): TGTGCCAGCAGTTTCTCGGGGAACCAAGAGACCCAGTACTTC.

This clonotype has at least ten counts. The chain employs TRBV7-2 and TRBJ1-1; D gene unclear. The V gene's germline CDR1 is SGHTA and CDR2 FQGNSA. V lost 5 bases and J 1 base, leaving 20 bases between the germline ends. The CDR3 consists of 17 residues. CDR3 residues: CASSLRPGEGRNTEAFF. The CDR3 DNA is TGTGCCAGCAGCCTGCGCCCCGGGGAGGGCAGGAACACTGAAGCTTTCTTT.

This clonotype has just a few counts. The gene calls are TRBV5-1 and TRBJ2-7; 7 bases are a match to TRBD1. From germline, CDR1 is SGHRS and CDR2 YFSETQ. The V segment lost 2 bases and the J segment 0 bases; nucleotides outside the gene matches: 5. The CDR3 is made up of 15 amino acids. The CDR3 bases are TGCGCCAGCAGCTTCGAGGGGGCGAGCTCCTACGAGCAGTACTTC. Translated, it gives CASSFEGASSYEQYF.

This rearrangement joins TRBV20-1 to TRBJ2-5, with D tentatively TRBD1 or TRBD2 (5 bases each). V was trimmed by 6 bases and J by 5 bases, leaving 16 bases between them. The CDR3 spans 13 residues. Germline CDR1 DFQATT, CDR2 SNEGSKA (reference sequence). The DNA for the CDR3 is TGCAGTGCCAGCAGCTGGGGGTCGGAGACCCAGTACTTC. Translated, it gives CSASSWGSETQYF.